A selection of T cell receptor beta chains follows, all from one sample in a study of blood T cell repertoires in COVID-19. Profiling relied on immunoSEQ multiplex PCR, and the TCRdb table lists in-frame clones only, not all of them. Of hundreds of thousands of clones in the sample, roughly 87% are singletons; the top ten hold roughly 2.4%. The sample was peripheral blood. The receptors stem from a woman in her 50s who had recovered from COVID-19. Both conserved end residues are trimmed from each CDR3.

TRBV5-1,ASKIAGGYNEQF
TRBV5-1,ASSLAGSNQPQH
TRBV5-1,ASSLTGATTYEQY
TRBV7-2,ASSPGLAGNEQF
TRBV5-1,ASSWLSGTEAF
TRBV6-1,ASSGTGAGSNQPQH
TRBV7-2,ASSVQVGGAGYEQY
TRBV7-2,ASSPRTGTNSPLH
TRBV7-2,ASSLGALAFYT
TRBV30,AWSQGTNEKLF
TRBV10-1,ASSGVRSGRAEY
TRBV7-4,ASSAARTEAF
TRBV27,ASSSTAGNITSYEQY
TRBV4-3,ASSQEGRTSSYNEQF
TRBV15,ATSKDSGLAGSWQETQY
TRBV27,ASSLAPTQGYSNQPQH
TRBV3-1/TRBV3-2,ASSQAPGTGGIYNEQF
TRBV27,ASSGGLGRSSYNEQF
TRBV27,ASSYNAGGNTIY
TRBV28,ASNRGGGRTQPQH
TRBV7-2,ASSPWRGGAGFPEQY
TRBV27,ASSKTGTVNTGELF
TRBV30,AWSVQAGRRETQY
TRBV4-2,ASSQGGGETQY
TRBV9,ASSAAPTGNTEAF
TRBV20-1,SASGTSGTAGELF
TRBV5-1,ASSLVAAGNTEAF
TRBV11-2,ASSLTGHTEAF
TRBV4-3,ASSQDTPGLAGTYEQY
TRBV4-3,ASSLTYRVNEQF
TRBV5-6,ASSPRQGVLYGYT
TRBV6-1,ASSDVGRGDDGYT
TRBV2,ASIKGQGNTEAF
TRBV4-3,ASSQKVRAGTEAF
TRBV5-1,ASSSAGGGGTGELF
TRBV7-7,ASSLDRSTEAF
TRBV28,ASSLFGAQGNSPLH
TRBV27,ASSPDSDNQPQH
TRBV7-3,ASSRRQGAPYGYT
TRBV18,ASSPPSGSGPKIQY
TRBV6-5,ASRGTGSYNEQF